This TCR beta chain was captured in a study of human T cells and chemical hapten exposure. Overall study findings and caveats: Counts of TCRs above 1 in 1000 frequency stayed unchanged with DPC sensitization.

In this sample, this clonotype turned up a few times. Its antigen is undetermined. The CDR3 length is 12 residues. V was pared by 11 bases and J by 8 bases, with 16 bases between. CDR1 is PRHDT and CDR2 is FYEKMQ in the germline V gene (reference sequence). The library put unique molecular identifiers onto individual cDNA molecules. TCRdb re-called the RACE reads with MiXCR, one entry per CDR3 protein. The sample includes some 93,000 distinct CDR3 sequences, approximately 10% of them seen just once. Indicated time point: healthy volunteer bleed at 2 weeks. RNA extraction used unfractionated whole blood as the source of total RNA.

The sequencing sample was made of whole blood. The J gene is TRBJ2-1, the V gene TRBV13, with a weak D call TRBD2 (6 bases). The receptor comes from a female donor in good health. Some clones in this sample may be carry-over from other donors' samples. The CDR3 sequence is CASRRGADEQFF. The CDR3, as DNA: TGTGCCTCTCGCCGCGGGGCCGATGAGCAGTTCTTC. The whole variable domain, filled in from reference TRBV13 and TRBJ2-1, reads AAGVIQSPRHLIKEKRETATLKCYPIPRHDTVYWYQQGPGQDPQFLISFYEKMQSDKGSIPDRFSAQQFSDYHSELNMSSLELGDSALYFCASRRGADEQFFGPGTRLTVL.